Listed below are T cell receptor beta chains from one sample, sequenced in a study of T-cell reconstitution after alpha-beta-depleted transplantation in children. Using its own MiXCR run on the PCR reads, TCRdb lists one record per CDR3 protein. The top ten hold roughly 15% of the sample, which has fewer than 550,000 distinct CDR3 sequences, roughly 11% seen once. This specimen was PBMCs, mostly from graft donor cells, taken 180 days after TCRalphabeta/CD19-depleted stem cell transplant. These TCRs come from a female patient aged 2 to 10 who had a stem cell transplant for aplastic anemia, so the T cells may come from the graft donor. Both conserved end residues are part of each CDR3. The D gene is left open where the match is weak. Clone size, where shown, is once, few, many, or a class for clones that have expanded.

clone_size | d_call | j_call | v_call | cdr3_aa | cdr3_nt
- | - | TRBJ1-5 | TRBV21-1 | CASSKEERSNQPQHF | TGTGCCAGCAGCAAAGAGGAAAGGAGCAATCAGCCCCAGCATTTT
- | TRBD2 | TRBJ2-5 | TRBV20-1 | CSATGLVKVETQYF | TGCAGTGCCACGGGACTAGTCAAAGTCGAGACCCAGTACTTC
- | - | TRBJ2-1 | TRBV29-1 | CSSAGGEQFF | TGCAGTTCCGCGGGTGGTGAGCAGTTCTTC
few | TRBD2 | TRBJ2-1 | TRBV24-1 | CATSDRGTSLNEQFF | TGTGCCACCAGTGATCGCGGGACTAGCTTGAATGAGCAGTTCTTC
few | - | TRBJ2-7 | TRBV28 | CAIKGRGRHYEQYF | TGTGCCATCAAAGGGCGGGGGCGACATTACGAGCAGTACTTC
- | - | TRBJ1-2 | TRBV5-1 | CASSLGVESNGYTF | TGCGCCAGCAGCTTGGGGGTGGAATCGAATGGCTACACCTTC
- | - | TRBJ2-2 | TRBV29-1 | CSVYNTGELFF | TGCAGCGTTTACAACACCGGGGAGCTGTTTTTT
- | - | TRBJ2-3 | TRBV12-3/TRBV12-4 | CASRPKVVLGTDTQYF | TGTGCCAGCAGGCCCAAAGTAGTTCTAGGCACAGATACGCAGTATTTT
- | TRBD1 | TRBJ1-1 | TRBV18 | CASSENPGQAFF | TGTGCCAGCTCAGAGAACCCGGGACAGGCTTTCTTT
few | - | TRBJ1-1 | TRBV20-1 | CSARHTRGEAFF | TGCAGTGCTAGACACACTAGAGGCGAAGCTTTCTTT
many | - | TRBJ2-3 | TRBV7-2 | CASSYRDTDTQYF | TGTGCCAGCAGCTACCGCGACACAGATACGCAGTATTTT
- | - | TRBJ2-2 | TRBV19 | CATKGRFANTGELFF | TGTGCCACAAAGGGACGGTTCGCGAACACCGGGGAGCTGTTTTTT
- | TRBD2 | TRBJ2-5 | TRBV29-1 | CTLAGVGETQYF | TGCACCCTCGCGGGGGTCGGGGAGACCCAGTACTTC
few | - | TRBJ2-5 | TRBV15 | CATDSYEETQYF | TGTGCCACCGACAGTTATGAAGAGACCCAGTACTTC
few | TRBD1 | TRBJ1-2 | TRBV18 | CASSPRPGQGLIGDGYTF | TGTGCCAGCTCACCCCGACCGGGACAGGGACTCATCGGGGATGGCTACACCTTC
- | TRBD2 | TRBJ2-3 | TRBV7-6 | CASSLGPLEWEGRTDTQYF | TGTGCCAGCAGCTTAGGCCCGCTGGAGTGGGAGGGCCGGACAGATACGCAGTATTTT
few | - | TRBJ2-3 | TRBV20-1 | CSARNTDTQYF | TGCAGTGCTAGGAACACAGATACGCAGTATTTT
many | TRBD2 | TRBJ2-7 | TRBV2 | CASSRGLAGYEQYF | TGTGCCAGCAGCCGGGGACTAGCTGGGTACGAGCAGTACTTC
- | - | TRBJ1-4 | TRBV12-3/TRBV12-4 | CASSMTAINEKLFF | TGTGCCAGCAGTATGACAGCCATTAATGAAAAACTGTTTTTT
many | TRBD1 | TRBJ2-4 | TRBV10-3 | CAISADREGIQYF | TGTGCCATCAGTGCGGACAGGGAAGGCATTCAGTACTTC
- | - | TRBJ1-3 | TRBV28 | CASSEIQLGNTIYF | TGTGCCAGCAGTGAAATTCAGCTTGGAAACACCATATATTTT
- | - | TRBJ2-3 | TRBV20-1 | CSSRGTSTDTQYF | TGCAGCAGCCGCGGGACTAGCACAGATACGCAGTATTTT
many | - | TRBJ2-3 | TRBV5-4 | CASTTTPRTDTQYF | TGTGCCAGCACCACGACACCACGCACAGATACGCAGTATTTT
- | - | TRBJ1-4 | TRBV28 | CASYHGGARGKLFF | TGTGCCAGCTACCATGGGGGGGCGCGAGGAAAACTGTTTTTT
- | TRBD2 | TRBJ2-5 | TRBV6-2/TRBV6-3 | CASSGGGRAGETQYF | TGTGCCAGCAGTGGTGGCGGGAGGGCCGGTGAGACCCAGTACTTC
few | TRBD2 | TRBJ2-5 | TRBV7-9 | CASSPGLEGKETQYF | TGTGCCAGCAGCCCAGGACTAGAAGGGAAAGAGACCCAGTACTTC
- | TRBD1 | TRBJ1-6 | TRBV7-9 | CASSLEGQSYNSPLHF | TGTGCCAGCAGCTTAGAGGGACAGTCATATAATTCACCCCTCCACTTT
many | - | TRBJ1-4 | TRBV3-1 | CASSQVRQSGPSNEKLFF | TGTGCCAGCAGCCAAGTTCGACAGTCTGGACCTTCAAATGAAAAACTGTTTTTT
few | - | TRBJ1-1 | TRBV27 | CASGRRGGGSEAFF | TGTGCCAGCGGCCGCAGGGGAGGGGGTTCTGAAGCTTTCTTT
- | TRBD2 | TRBJ2-5 | TRBV4-1 | CASSQDRPSGYSKETQYF | TGCGCCAGCAGCCAAGACCGCCCTAGCGGGTATTCCAAAGAGACCCAGTACTTC
- | - | TRBJ2-7 | TRBV9 | CASSVAPRDFYEQYF | TGTGCCAGCAGCGTAGCCCCCCGGGACTTCTACGAGCAGTACTTC
- | - | TRBJ2-1 | TRBV6-1 | CASSLSGLGSYNEQFF | TGTGCCAGCAGCCTTAGCGGCCTAGGTTCCTACAATGAGCAGTTCTTC
- | - | TRBJ2-1 | TRBV25-1 | CASSESPPRDNEQFF | TGTGCCAGCAGTGAGAGTCCCCCCAGGGACAATGAGCAGTTCTTC
few | TRBD2 | TRBJ2-1 | TRBV2 | CAQSLAGESRSYNEQFF | TGTGCACAAAGTCTAGCGGGAGAGAGCAGATCCTACAATGAGCAGTTCTTC
few | TRBD2 | TRBJ2-3 | TRBV20-1 | CSARSAGRGDTQYF | TGCAGTGCTAGATCGGCCGGGAGGGGTGATACGCAGTATTTT
- | TRBD1 | TRBJ2-3 | TRBV20-1 | CSARDRKGQGFSDTQYF | TGCAGTGCTAGAGACCGTAAGGGACAGGGGTTTTCGGATACGCAGTATTTT
few | - | TRBJ2-3 | TRBV28 | CASRPGLYTDTQYF | TGTGCCAGCAGACCCGGACTATACACAGATACGCAGTATTTT
- | TRBD2 | TRBJ2-3 | TRBV29-1 | CSVEDGGVRTDTQYF | TGCAGCGTTGAAGATGGGGGGGTTCGGACAGATACGCAGTATTTT
few | - | TRBJ1-2 | TRBV6-2/TRBV6-3 | CASSYSVGSAVYGYTF | TGTGCCAGCAGTTACAGCGTGGGCAGCGCCGTCTATGGCTACACCTTC
many | - | TRBJ1-1 | TRBV10-3 | CAISGGAGRTEAFF | TGTGCCATCAGTGGAGGTGCAGGGAGAACTGAAGCTTTCTTT
few | - | TRBJ2-2 | TRBV7-2 | CASSIANPGELFF | TGTGCCAGCAGCATAGCGAACCCCGGGGAGCTGTTTTTT
- | TRBD2 | TRBJ2-5 | TRBV7-9 | CASSLAAGLKVQETQYF | TGTGCCAGCAGCCTGGCAGCGGGACTGAAAGTCCAAGAGACCCAGTACTTC
many | - | TRBJ2-3 | TRBV5-1 | CASSLEMFSQPSTDTQYF | TGCGCCAGCAGCCTGGAAATGTTCTCGCAACCGAGCACAGATACGCAGTATTTT
- | TRBD2 | TRBJ2-3 | TRBV11-2 | CASSRAIAGGVGTDTQYF | TGTGCCAGCAGCCGAGCTATAGCGGGAGGAGTGGGCACAGATACGCAGTATTTT
- | - | TRBJ2-7 | TRBV28 | CASHDSGPIYEQYF | TGTGCCAGCCACGACTCGGGGCCCATCTACGAGCAGTACTTC
many | - | TRBJ1-1 | TRBV11-2 | CASSLRSGTTEAFF | TGTGCCAGCAGCTTAAGATCCGGGACCACTGAAGCTTTCTTT
many | - | TRBJ1-5 | TRBV25-1 | CASSAGGNQPQHF | TGTGCCAGCAGTGCTGGTGGCAATCAGCCCCAGCATTTT
- | - | TRBJ2-7 | TRBV7-9 | CASSLEPYEQYF | TGTGCCAGCAGCTTAGAACCCTACGAGCAGTACTTC
few | - | TRBJ2-5 | TRBV12-3/TRBV12-4 | CASSMIIQETQYF | TGTGCCAGCAGCATGATAATACAAGAGACCCAGTACTTC
many | - | TRBJ2-1 | TRBV27 | CASSLQGNEQFF | TGTGCCAGCAGTTTACAGGGTAATGAGCAGTTCTTC
few | TRBD1 | TRBJ2-6 | TRBV5-5 | CASRPQGTGANVLTF | TGTGCCAGCAGGCCACAGGGGACTGGGGCCAACGTCCTGACTTTC
few | - | TRBJ2-5 | TRBV9 | CASSGPWTDQRTQYF | TGTGCCAGCAGCGGGCCATGGACAGATCAAAGGACCCAGTACTTC
- | TRBD1 | TRBJ1-4 | TRBV29-1 | CTVEKADRAREKLFF | TGCACCGTTGAAAAGGCGGACAGGGCGCGTGAAAAACTGTTTTTT
many | - | TRBJ2-2 | TRBV5-1 | CASSLRSGAPLYTGELFF | TGCGCCAGCAGCCTGAGATCGGGGGCGCCCCTATACACCGGGGAGCTGTTTTTT